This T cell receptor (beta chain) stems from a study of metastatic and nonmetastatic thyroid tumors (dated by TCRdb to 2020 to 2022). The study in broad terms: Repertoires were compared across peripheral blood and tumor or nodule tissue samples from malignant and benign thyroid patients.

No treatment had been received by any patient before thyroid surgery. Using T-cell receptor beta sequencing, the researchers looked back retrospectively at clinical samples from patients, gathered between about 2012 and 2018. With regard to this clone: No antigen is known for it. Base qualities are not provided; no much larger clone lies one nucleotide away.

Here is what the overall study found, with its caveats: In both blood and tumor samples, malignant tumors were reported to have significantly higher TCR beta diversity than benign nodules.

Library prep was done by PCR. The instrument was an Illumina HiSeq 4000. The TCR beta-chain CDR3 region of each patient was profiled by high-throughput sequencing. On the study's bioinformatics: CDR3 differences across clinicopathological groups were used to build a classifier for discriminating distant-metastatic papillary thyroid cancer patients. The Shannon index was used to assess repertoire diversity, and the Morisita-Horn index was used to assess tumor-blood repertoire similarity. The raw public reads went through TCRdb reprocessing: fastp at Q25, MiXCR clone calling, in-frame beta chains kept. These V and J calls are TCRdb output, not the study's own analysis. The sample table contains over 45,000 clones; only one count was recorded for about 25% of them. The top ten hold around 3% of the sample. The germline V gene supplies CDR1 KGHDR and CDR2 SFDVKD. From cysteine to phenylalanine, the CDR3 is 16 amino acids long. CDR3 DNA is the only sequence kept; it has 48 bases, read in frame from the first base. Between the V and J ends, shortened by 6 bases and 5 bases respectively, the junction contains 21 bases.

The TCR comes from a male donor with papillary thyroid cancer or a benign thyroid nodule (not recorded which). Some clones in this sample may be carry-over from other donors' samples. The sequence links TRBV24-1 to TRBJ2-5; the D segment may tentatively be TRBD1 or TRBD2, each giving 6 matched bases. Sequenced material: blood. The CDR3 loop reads CATSFHTGSEGETQYF. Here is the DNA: TGTGCCACCAGTTTTCATACAGGGTCGGAGGGGGAGACCCAGTACTTC.